The next 27 T cell receptor beta chains were all read from a single sample in a study of T cells in Graves' hyperthyroidism and ophthalmopathy. Amplification of TCR beta CDR3 regions was performed using RNA transcripts as template. The HTBI set primed first-round TCR CDR3 RT-PCR. TCRdb reanalysed the multiplex PCR reads using MiXCR and keeps one entry per CDR3 protein. The sample lists under 300,000 distinct CDR3 sequences; about 25% were seen once. Sequencing was performed on blood. The receptors were sampled from a man in his forties with Graves' hyperthyroidism that later progressed to Graves' ophthalmopathy.

This chain joins TRBV7-2 and TRBJ2-7; 7 nucleotides line up with TRBD1. This CDR3 has 11 amino acids. Germline V gives CDR1 SGHTA, CDR2 FQGNSA. With V trimmed by 5 bases and J by 11 bases, 6 bases remained unmatched. CDR3 protein: CASSNGQGEYF. The CDR3, as DNA: TGTGCCAGCAGCAATGGGCAGGGGGAGTACTTC.

This rearrangement joins TRBV28 to TRBJ1-1; D remains unclear. The CDR3 has 15 residues. Trimming removed 5 bases from V and 1 base from J, with 14 bases in between. CDR1 MDHEN and CDR2 SYDVKM come from the germline V gene. The CDR3 DNA reads TGTGCCAGCAGTCCTCTGGGAATCGAGAACACTGAAGCTTTCTTT. As protein: CASSPLGIENTEAFF.

This clonotype was detected only a few times. At one end the junction does not follow the germline gene, possibly because of a read error. This rearrangement joins TRBV6-2 or TRBV6-3 to TRBJ1-2; D is undetermined. The germline V gene has CDR1 MNHEY and CDR2 SVGEGT. CDR3 length: 13 residues. For the CDR3, the DNA is TGTGCCAGCAGTTACTCGATGGACTATGGCTATACCTTC. This sequence encodes CASSYSMDYGYTF.

Notes on this clonotype: This may be a read error: a much more frequent sequence differs by one nucleotide. CDR3 in amino acids: CASSYAESSYNSPIHF. CDR3 nucleotide sequence: TGTGCCAGCAGTTACGCCGAGAGCTCCTATAATTCACCCATCCACTTT. The chain couples TRBV6-5 to TRBJ1-6; no definite D call. The CDR3 is 16 residues long. Germline V CDR1 and CDR2: MNHEY, SVGAGI.

This clonotype was detected many times. The chain's CDR3 is CASPGGTGKGYTF. The CDR3, as DNA: TGTGCCTCCCCCGGGGGGACAGGGAAGGGCTACACCTTC. The V call is TRBV30, the J call TRBJ1-2, with 9 bases fitting TRBD1. The germline V gene encodes CDR1 GTSNPN and CDR2 SVGIG (reference sequence). This CDR3 contains 13 residues. With 7 bases clipped from V and 8 bases from J, the junction kept 11 bases outside the gene matches.

Ten or more counts support this clonotype. In nucleotides, the CDR3 is TGTGCCAGCAGCGCCCCGACTTATCCGGGGAGCTACGAGCAGTACTTC. Protein product: CASSAPTYPGSYEQYF. The chain uses TRBV11-2 and TRBJ2-7; a weak D match, TRBD2 (5 bases). From germline, CDR1 is SGHAT and CDR2 FQNNGV. The CDR3 is 16 amino acids. Trimming cost V 5 bases and J 3 bases, with 20 bases left between them. The variable domain in full, completed from reference TRBV11-2 and TRBJ2-7, reads EAGVAQSPRYKIIEKRQSVAFWCNPISGHATLYWYQQILGQGPKLLIQFQNNGVVDDSQLPKDRFSAERLKGVDSTLKIQPAKLEDSAVYLCASSAPTYPGSYEQYFGPGTRLTVT.

This clonotype appeared many times. The chain has TRBV6-1 and TRBJ1-1; no definite D call. The germline CDR1 and CDR2 sequences are MNHNS and SASEGT. There are 16 residues in the CDR3. The V gene lost 2 bases and the J gene lost 0 bases, with 13 bases spanning the gap. This CDR3 is CASSEPKIGMNTEAFF. CDR3 bases: TGTGCCAGCAGTGAACCTAAGATAGGGATGAACACTGAAGCTTTCTTT.

The chain couples TRBV28 to TRBJ2-4; TRBD2 is a possible D gene (6 bases). This CDR3 spans 14 amino acids. Germline V lookup: CDR1 MDHEN, CDR2 SYDVKM. Trimming left V 5 bases short and J 5 bases short, with 13 bases between. The CDR3 coding sequence is TGTGCCAGCAGTGGCGGGACTCCTGAAAACATTCAGTACTTC. This translates into CASSGGTPENIQYF.

This clonotype was picked up many times. This chain connects TRBV2 to TRBJ2-2; possibly TRBD2 for D (5 bases). Trimming removed 1 base at V and 7 bases at J, with 7 bases between. Looked up from germline, CDR1 is SNHLY and CDR2 is FYNNEI. The CDR3 is 13 amino acids. The CDR3 spells CASSEEGGGELFF. The CDR3 region has the DNA TGTGCCAGCAGTGAAGAAGGAGGCGGGGAGCTGTTTTTT.

This clonotype was seen more than once but under ten times. The chain links TRBV7-2 to TRBJ2-3; 12 bases line up with TRBD2. Germline trimming cut 8 bases from V and 0 bases from J; bases unmatched to any gene: 3. This CDR3 is 15 amino acids long. In germline, CDR1 is SGHTA, CDR2 FQGNSA. CDR3 loop: CASGTSGRSTDTQYF. The CDR3 DNA reads as TGTGCCAGCGGAACTAGCGGGAGGAGCACAGATACGCAGTATTTT.

This clonotype showed up many times. The CDR3 sequence: CSARDPLAGEETQYF. Here the CDR3 DNA reads TGCAGTGCTAGAGACCCGCTAGCGGGAGAGGAGACCCAGTACTTC. The chain couples TRBV20-1 to TRBJ2-5; 10 bases match TRBD2. Germline V gene lookup returns CDR1 DFQATT and CDR2 SNEGSKA (reference sequence). The trim removed 0 bases at V and 5 bases at J, leaving 6 bases unmatched. The CDR3 length is 15 residues.

This clonotype was counted at least ten times. The chain uses TRBV7-8 and TRBJ1-1, with 10 nucleotides matching TRBD1. Germline V gene data show CDR1 as SGHVS and CDR2 as FQNEAQ. The CDR3 covers 16 residues. The trim removed 4 bases at V and 5 bases at J, leaving 10 bases unmatched. CDR3 sequence reads: CASSSGRGQGGTEAFF. In DNA, the CDR3 is TGTGCCAGCAGCTCCGGCCGTGGACAGGGGGGAACTGAAGCTTTCTTT. Full variable domain (remainder filled in from reference TRBV7-8 and TRBJ1-1): GAGVSQSPRYKVAKRGQDVALRCDPISGHVSLFWYQQALGQGPEFLTYFQNEAQLDKSGLPSDRFFAERPEGSVSTLKIQRTQQEDSAVYLCASSSGRGQGGTEAFFGQGTRLTVV.

V usage is TRBV29-1 and J usage is TRBJ2-5; the D is unclear. V lost 1 base and J lost 1, with 7 bases in between. The germline CDR1 and CDR2 sequences are SQVTM and ANQGSEA. This CDR3 spans 13 amino acids. This CDR3 is CSVEGAGQETQYF. The CDR3 DNA reads TGCAGCGTTGAAGGGGCCGGCCAAGAGACCCAGTACTTC.

This clonotype was counted many times. The chain uses TRBV15 and TRBJ2-5; the D gene is possibly TRBD2 (6 bases). Germline V gene sequence: CDR1 LNHNV, CDR2 YYDKDF (reference sequence). This CDR3 has 15 residues. The V end lost 1 base, the J end lost 0 bases, and 9 bases lay between the germline ends. The CDR3 here is CATSRAVADQETQYF. CDR3 in DNA: TGTGCCACCAGCAGAGCGGTAGCGGACCAAGAGACCCAGTACTTC.

The rearrangement uses TRBV6-5 and TRBJ1-1; D might be TRBD1 (6 bases). Germline loops: CDR1 MNHEY, CDR2 SVGAGI. The CDR3 consists of 13 residues. Trimming stripped 1 base from V and 4 bases from J, with 7 bases between. In DNA, the CDR3 is TGTGCCAGCAGTTACTTGGACAGCACTGAAGCTTTCTTT. Translating it yields CASSYLDSTEAFF.

This clonotype was seen only a few times. The V and J genes are TRBV6-5 and TRBJ2-5; perhaps TRBD2 as D (6 bases). With 0 bases removed from V and 2 bases from J, the gap between germline ends came to 7 bases. CDR3 length: 14 residues. Germline V gene data show CDR1 as MNHEY and CDR2 as SVGAGI. The DNA of the CDR3 is TGTGCCAGCAGTTACTCACGGGGGCAAGAGACCCAGTACTTC. This gives the protein CASSYSRGQETQYF.

The chain combines TRBV28 with TRBJ1-2, with D maybe TRBD1 (6 bases). CDR1 is MDHEN and CDR2 is SYDVKM in the germline V gene. With 9 bases removed from V and 2 bases from J, the gap between germline ends came to 19 bases. There are 15 residues in the CDR3. The CDR3 DNA sequence: TGTGCCAGTAGACACGACAGGAGCCCCAACTATGGCTACACCTTC. Translation: CASRHDRSPNYGYTF.

This clonotype was detected ten times or more. The V and J genes are TRBV24-1 and TRBJ2-7; D gene unclear. CDR1 KGHDR and CDR2 SFDVKD come from the germline V gene. The CDR3 consists of 12 residues. The germline V and J ends were trimmed by 6 bases and 3 bases, with 8 bases remaining between them. In DNA form, the CDR3 reads TGTGCCACCAGTTCGACGGGCTACGAGCAGTACTTC. Its translation is CATSSTGYEQYF.

This chain joins TRBV6-1 and TRBJ2-7; 7 bases fit TRBD2. CDR1 is MNHNS and CDR2 is SASEGT in the germline V gene. This CDR3 is 15 amino acids long. V dropped 6 bases and J dropped 2; count of bases not matched to a gene: 10. The CDR3 is CASSPLPSGAYEQYF. CDR3 in DNA: TGTGCCAGCAGCCCACTCCCTAGCGGAGCCTACGAGCAGTACTTC.

This clonotype has ten or more counts. The V and J genes are TRBV20-1 and TRBJ1-1; D ambiguous. Trimming stripped 1 base from V and 0 bases from J, with 9 bases between. CDR1 DFQATT and CDR2 SNEGSKA come from the germline V gene (reference sequence). The CDR3 loop spans 14 amino acids. The CDR3 DNA sequence: TGCAGTGCTAGAGGGCAGACGATGAACACTGAAGCTTTCTTT. This translates into CSARGQTMNTEAFF.

This clonotype came up many times. The chain uses TRBV5-1 and TRBJ1-3; 8 nucleotides line up with TRBD1. V shed 4 bases, J shed 8 bases, and the junction held 5 bases outside the gene matches. Germline lookup yields CDR1 SGHRS and CDR2 YFSETQ. CDR3 length equals 13 residues. The CDR3 here is CASSTTGEDTIYF. The CDR3 DNA sequence: TGCGCCAGCAGCACGACAGGGGAGGACACCATATATTTT.

This clonotype was detected many times. The chain combines TRBV12-3 or TRBV12-4 with TRBJ2-2, with no clear D. CDR3 length: 13 residues. V lost 6 bases and J lost 5, with 10 bases in between. This chain's CDR3 is CASRRQVTGELFF. The CDR3 coding sequence is TGTGCCAGCAGGCGACAAGTAACCGGGGAGCTGTTTTTT.

This clonotype was counted at least ten times. V usage is TRBV12-3 or TRBV12-4 and J usage is TRBJ2-5; no clear D gene. The V gene lost 6 bases and the J gene lost 4 bases, with 6 bases spanning the gap. CDR3 length: 11 residues. The CDR3 nucleotides read TGTGCCAGCAGGAATTCAGAGACCCAGTACTTC. Amino acid sequence: CASRNSETQYF.

The rearrangement links TRBV20-1 to TRBJ2-2; 9 bases are shared with TRBD2. The CDR3 extends over 14 amino acids. V trimming: 3 bases; J trimming: 4 bases; junction bases outside the gene matches: 3. The germline gives CDR1 DFQATT, CDR2 SNEGSKA (reference sequence). DNA for the CDR3: TGCAGTGCTAGGCGGGGGGGCTCCACCGGGGAGCTGTTTTTT. Amino acids: CSARRGGSTGELFF.

This chain links TRBV12-3 or TRBV12-4 with TRBJ2-7; D gene unclear. This CDR3 spans 12 amino acids. V lost 6 bases and J 7 bases, leaving 13 bases between the germline ends. The CDR3 spells CASRKQHGEQYF. The CDR3 DNA sequence: TGTGCCAGCAGAAAACAGCATGGGGAGCAGTACTTC.

The chain recombines TRBV6-5 with TRBJ2-4; D may match TRBD1 or TRBD2 (5 bases each). With 0 bases removed from V and 5 bases from J, the gap between germline ends came to 17 bases. This CDR3 region has 17 residues. CDR1 and CDR2 (germline): MNHEY, SVGAGI. CDR3: CASSYSTGPESQNIQYF. The CDR3 DNA is TGTGCCAGCAGTTACTCGACGGGACCGGAGAGCCAAAACATTCAGTACTTC.

This clonotype has at least ten counts. This sequence joins TRBV29-1 and TRBJ1-2; D is unresolved. This CDR3 region has 14 residues. Deletions cut 2 bases from V and 3 bases from J, with 13 bases between. From germline, CDR1 is SQVTM and CDR2 ANQGSEA. The CDR3 DNA reads TGCAGCGTTGAACGGCCCAACGAGGACTATGGCTACACCTTC. The encoded protein is CSVERPNEDYGYTF.